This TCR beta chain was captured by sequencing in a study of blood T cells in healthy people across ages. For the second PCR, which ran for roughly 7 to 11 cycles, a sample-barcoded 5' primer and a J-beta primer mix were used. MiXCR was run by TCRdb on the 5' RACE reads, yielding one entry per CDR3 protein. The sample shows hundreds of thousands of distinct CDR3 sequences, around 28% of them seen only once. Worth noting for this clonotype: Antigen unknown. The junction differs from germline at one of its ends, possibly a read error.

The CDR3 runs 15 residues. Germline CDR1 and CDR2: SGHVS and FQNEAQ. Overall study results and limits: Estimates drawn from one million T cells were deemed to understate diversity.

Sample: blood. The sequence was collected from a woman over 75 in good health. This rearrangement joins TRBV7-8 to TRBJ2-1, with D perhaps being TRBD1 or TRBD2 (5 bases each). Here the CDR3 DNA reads TGTGCCGGCAGCTTAGATCCGGGGCCGTACAATGAGCAGTTCTTC. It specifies CAGSLDPGPYNEQFF. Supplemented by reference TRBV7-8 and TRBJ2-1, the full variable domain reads GAGVSQSPRYKVAKRGQDVALRCDPISGHVSLFWYQQALGQGPEFLTYFQNEAQLDKSGLPSDRFFAERPEGSVSTLKIQRTQQEDSAVYLCAGSLDPGPYNEQFFGPGTRLTVL.